Following are 18 T cell receptor beta chains from one sample sequenced in a study of cytotoxic CD8 clonotypes in ibrutinib-treated CLL. Sequenced by immunoSEQ multiplex PCR; TCRdb stores in-frame clones only, minus some. Among some 150,000 clones listed, about 70% were seen once. The sequencing here drew on PBMCs, taken after 24 months of ibrutinib treatment. These receptors originate from a human donor with chronic lymphocytic leukemia.

V gene TRBV5-4 combines with J gene TRBJ2-5; D unresolved. CDR1 and CDR2 (germline): SGHNT, YYREEE (reference sequence). The CDR3 sequence is 15 residues long. Trimming removed 4 bases from V and 4 bases from J, with 17 bases in between. CDR3: CASSPQTPPGETQYF. In DNA, the CDR3 is TGTGCCAGCAGCCCACAGACACCCCCGGGAGAGACCCAGTACTTC.

The chain recombines TRBV4-3 with TRBJ2-3; 14 bases agree with TRBD2. The CDR3 runs to 16 residues. CDR1 is LGHNA, CDR2 YSLEER, per germline. The junction had 0 bases not matched to a gene; V was cut back by 1 base and J by 3 bases. CDR3 residues: CASSQGTSGGTDTQYF. In DNA, the CDR3 is TGCGCCAGCAGCCAAGGGACTAGCGGGGGGACAGATACGCAGTATTTT.

The chain couples TRBV28 to TRBJ2-7; 10 nucleotides agree with TRBD1. J gave up 2 bases and V 6 bases, and 4 bases lay outside the gene matches. This CDR3 spans 14 amino acids. In germline, CDR1 is MDHEN, CDR2 SYDVKM. Here the CDR3 reads CASRRGQGPYEQYF. The CDR3 coding sequence is TGTGCCAGCAGAAGGGGACAGGGGCCCTACGAGCAGTACTTC.

The gene calls are TRBV7-9 and TRBJ1-2; weak D call: TRBD1 (5 bases). The CDR3 loop spans 16 amino acids. The germline V and J ends were trimmed by 1 base and 3 bases, with 15 bases remaining between them. Looked up from germline, CDR1 is SEHNR and CDR2 is FQNEAQ (reference sequence). CDR3: CASSLDWGINHYGYTF. The CDR3 DNA reads TGTGCCAGCAGCTTAGACTGGGGGATAAATCACTATGGCTACACCTTC.

In this sample, this clone turned up a few times. The chain carries TRBV30 and TRBJ1-6; no clear D. CDR3 length: 14 amino acids. Looked up from germline, CDR1 is GTSNPN and CDR2 is SVGIG (reference sequence). Trimming shortened V by 4 bases and J by 5 bases, and 12 bases separated the two germline ends. The CDR3 DNA follows: TGTGCCTGGAATGTTCCGTGGAATAATTCACCCCTCCACTTT. Its protein is CAWNVPWNNSPLHF.

The chain couples TRBV20-1 to TRBJ1-5; D is undetermined. The CDR3 sequence is 11 residues long. In germline, CDR1 is DFQATT, CDR2 SNEGSKA (reference sequence). Trimming took 1 base from V and 11 from J, leaving 9 bases between them. The CDR3 DNA follows: TGCAGTGCTAGAGCCCGGGTGGCCCAGCATTTT. Protein: CSARARVAQHF.

The V call is TRBV18, the J call TRBJ2-5; possible D gene TRBD1, 5 bases. This CDR3 contains 14 residues. Germline V CDR1 and CDR2: KGHSH, LQKENI. Trimming stripped 3 bases from V and 1 base from J, with 9 bases between. The CDR3 DNA follows: TGTGCCAGCTCACCGGTCGACAGCCAAGAGACCCAGTACTTC. This encodes CASSPVDSQETQYF.

This clone showed up just a few times. The J gene is TRBJ2-7, the V gene TRBV7-6; D call uncertain. Trimming took off 1 base at V and 9 bases at J, with 13 bases between the two ends. Germline loops: CDR1 SGHVS, CDR2 FNYEAQ. The CDR3 runs 13 residues. CDR3 bases: TGTGCCAGCAGCTTAGGAACCACCCTGGGGCAGTACTTC. This translates into CASSLGTTLGQYF. The variable domain in full, completed from reference TRBV7-6 and TRBJ2-7, reads GAGVSQSPRYKVTKRGQDVALRCDPISGHVSLYWYRQALGQGPEFLTYFNYEAQQDKSGLPNDRFSAERPEGSISTLTIQRTEQRDSAMYRCASSLGTTLGQYFGPGTRLTVT.

There are a few counts of this clone. This rearrangement joins TRBV27 to TRBJ2-2, with D tentatively TRBD1 (6 bases). The germline V gene has CDR1 MNHEY and CDR2 SMNVEV (reference sequence). Trimming took off 6 bases at V and 2 bases at J, with 10 bases between the two ends. The CDR3 sequence is 14 residues long. CDR3 nucleotide sequence: TGTGCCAGCAGCTGGACAGTCAACACCGGGGAGCTGTTTTTT. This codes for CASSWTVNTGELFF.

The J gene is TRBJ1-2, the V gene TRBV4-1; perhaps TRBD1 as D (6 bases). This CDR3 has 16 residues. The V gene's germline CDR1 is MGHRA and CDR2 YSYEKL. Trimming stripped 3 bases from V and 7 bases from J, with 21 bases between. The CDR3: CASSQNLDRRGSGYTF. DNA for the CDR3: TGCGCCAGCAGCCAGAACCTCGACAGGAGAGGGAGTGGCTACACCTTC.

This clone showed up just a few times. The chain employs TRBV7-6 and TRBJ2-7; D not certain. The CDR3 is 13 residues long. Germline CDR1 is SGHVS and CDR2 is FNYEAQ. V was cut by 5 bases and J by 0 bases, with 8 bases left in between. CDR3 sequence reads: CASSPLGSYEQYF. CDR3 nucleotides: TGTGCCAGCAGCCCCCTCGGCTCCTACGAGCAGTACTTC.

In this sample, this clone turned up many times. The chain links TRBV2 to TRBJ2-6; possible D gene TRBD1, 6 bases. The CDR3 spans 15 residues. V lost 7 bases and J lost 0, with 10 bases in between. Germline V gives CDR1 SNHLY, CDR2 FYNNEI. CDR3 DNA sequence: TGTGCCAGCACCGAGGGGGACTCTGGGGCCAACGTCCTGACTTTC. It is translated as CASTEGDSGANVLTF.

This clone was detected ten times or more. V gene TRBV7-9 combines with J gene TRBJ1-2; D is possibly TRBD1 (6 bases). V was pared by 5 bases and J by 14 bases, with 18 bases between. Per germline, CDR1 SEHNR and CDR2 FQNEAQ (reference sequence). This CDR3 contains 12 residues. CDR3 DNA: TGTGCCAGCAGCCCCCGCGGGGGGGCGGGGACCTTC. This codes for CASSPRGGAGTF.

The V call is TRBV7-3, the J call TRBJ2-7, with D uncertain. This CDR3 has 13 residues. V was clipped by 1 base and J by 6 bases, with 10 bases between them. CDR1 SGHTA and CDR2 FQGTGA come from the germline V gene. The CDR3 DNA follows: TGTGCCAGCAGCTTAAGTCCCCCGGGCGAGCAGTACTTC. Protein sequence: CASSLSPPGEQYF.

V is TRBV7-7 and J is TRBJ2-7; 9 bases match TRBD1. Germline V gene data show CDR1 as SSHAT and CDR2 as FNYEAQ (reference sequence). The CDR3 spans 15 residues. Unmatched junction bases numbered 11, after V lost 5 bases and J lost 6 bases. The CDR3 nucleotides read TGTGCCAGCAGCCCCCGGGACAGGGACCCCTCCGAGCAGTACTTC. Amino acids: CASSPRDRDPSEQYF.

The J gene is TRBJ2-3, the V gene TRBV7-9; 8 bases match TRBD1. This CDR3 contains 14 residues. After removal of 5 bases from V and 2 bases from J, the junction contained 3 bases not matched to a gene. Germline CDR1 SEHNR, CDR2 FQNEAQ (reference sequence). CDR3 bases: TGTGCCAGCAGCAGGACAGGGACCACAGATACGCAGTATTTT. It codes for CASSRTGTTDTQYF.

The chain links TRBV6-5 to TRBJ2-7; the match to TRBD1 covers 8 bases. The V gene's germline CDR1 is MNHEY and CDR2 SVGAGI. This CDR3 region has 13 residues. The ends lost 7 bases at V and 7 bases at J; junction bases unmatched: 9. CDR3 sequence: CASTPTGVREQYF. The DNA for the CDR3 is TGTGCCAGCACCCCGACAGGGGTGAGGGAGCAGTACTTC.

The chain links TRBV7-6 to TRBJ2-1; D is undetermined. Trimming took 5 bases from V and 0 from J, leaving 14 bases between them. Looked up from germline, CDR1 is SGHVS and CDR2 is FNYEAQ. There are 16 residues in the CDR3. CDR3 nucleotide sequence: TGTGCCAGCAGCCCCCCCTGGAGCAGCTCCTACAATGAGCAGTTCTTC. This gives the protein CASSPPWSSSYNEQFF.